This entry lists 30 T cell receptor beta chains sequenced from one sample in a study of blood T cell repertoires in COVID-19. TCRdb's copy holds only in-frame clones and misses some; the assay was immunoSEQ multiplex PCR. The repertoire holds under 150,000 clones, with about nine tenths as singletons. Sample: peripheral blood. The receptors were sampled from a woman in her forties or fifties with acute or convalescent COVID-19.

V is TRBV12-3 or TRBV12-4 and J is TRBJ1-2; 7 bases map to TRBD1. V lost 5 bases to trimming and J lost 4 bases; unmatched junction nucleotides: 4. The CDR3 extends over 13 amino acids. CDR3 loop: CASSRTGSYGYTF. The CDR3 DNA follows: TGTGCCAGCAGTCGGACAGGATCCTATGGCTACACCTTC.

The chain is built from TRBV6-5 and TRBJ2-5, with TRBD2 identical over 7 bases. Germline trimming cut 6 bases from V and 2 bases from J; bases unmatched to any gene: 3. The germline V gene encodes CDR1 MNHEY and CDR2 SVGAGI. The CDR3 runs to 13 residues. Here the CDR3 DNA reads TGTGCCAGCAGAGGGAGGGGACAAGAGACCCAGTACTTC. Protein sequence: CASRGRGQETQYF.

The V call is TRBV19, the J call TRBJ2-3; 9 bases line up with TRBD2. V shed 6 bases, J shed 6 bases, and the junction held 7 bases outside the gene matches. The germline CDR1 and CDR2 sequences are LNHDA and SQIVND (reference sequence). The CDR3 spans 14 residues. The chain's CDR3 is CASSASGTVDTQYF. The CDR3 DNA reads as TGTGCCAGTAGCGCTAGCGGGACTGTGGATACGCAGTATTTT.

V is TRBV24-1 and J is TRBJ2-7; 10 bases fit TRBD1. The CDR3 consists of 15 residues. The J segment lost 5 bases and the V segment lost 3 bases, leaving 6 bases of the junction unmatched. Germline CDR1 and CDR2: KGHDR and SFDVKD. The CDR3 spells CATSDSGTGVNEQYF. The CDR3 DNA reads TGTGCCACCAGTGATAGCGGGACAGGGGTCAACGAGCAGTACTTC.

This clone was counted a single time. The chain recombines TRBV5-4 with TRBJ1-5, with D unresolved. The CDR3 sequence is 13 residues long. V gave up 0 bases and J gave up 5 bases, with 6 bases separating them. Germline V gene data show CDR1 as SGHNT and CDR2 as YYREEE (reference sequence). CDR3 sequence: CASSLDQDQPQHF. The DNA of the CDR3 is TGTGCCAGCAGCTTGGATCAGGATCAGCCCCAGCATTTT.

This chain uses TRBV7-8 with TRBJ2-2; D uncertain. V lost 3 bases, J lost 4 bases, and 9 bases lay in between. This CDR3 has 14 residues. The germline CDR1 and CDR2 sequences are SGHVS and FQNEAQ. The CDR3 here is CASSLMLSTGELFF. In nucleotides, the CDR3 is TGTGCCAGCAGCTTGATGTTGAGCACCGGGGAGCTGTTTTTT. The full variable domain, rest sourced from reference TRBV7-8 and TRBJ2-2, is GAGVSQSPRYKVAKRGQDVALRCDPISGHVSLFWYQQALGQGPEFLTYFQNEAQLDKSGLPSDRFFAERPEGSVSTLKIQRTQQEDSAVYLCASSLMLSTGELFFGEGSRLTVL.

This clone was found once. J is TRBJ2-3 and V is TRBV3-1 (or the pseudogene TRBV3-2); a possible D gene is TRBD2 (5 bases). Deletions cut 1 base from V and 3 bases from J, with 5 bases between. The CDR3 is 13 residues long. Looked up from germline, CDR1 is LGHDT and CDR2 is YNNKEL (reference sequence). This CDR3 reads CASSQGGTDTQYF. The DNA of the CDR3 is TGTGCCAGCAGCCAAGGAGGGACAGATACGCAGTATTTT.

This clone appeared a single time. The V and J genes are TRBV9 and TRBJ1-6; 9 bases map to TRBD1. CDR3 length: 16 residues. V was pared by 3 bases and J by 8 bases, with 9 bases of the junction left unmatched. Germline values: CDR1 SGDLS, CDR2 YYNGEE. The CDR3 sequence is CASSERRDRAYSPLHF. CDR3 coding DNA: TGTGCCAGCAGCGAGCGGAGGGACAGGGCCTATTCACCCCTCCACTTT.

The chain uses TRBV14 and TRBJ2-5, with D possibly being TRBD2 (6 bases). The CDR3 totals 15 residues. Trimming took 4 bases from V and 5 from J, leaving 17 bases between them. Germline V lookup: CDR1 SGHDN, CDR2 FVKESK. CDR3 residues: CASSRGSGLGETQYF. CDR3 DNA: TGTGCCAGCAGCCGGGGTAGCGGATTAGGCGAGACCCAGTACTTC.

V usage is TRBV10-3 and J usage is TRBJ1-1; no reliable D call. In germline, CDR1 is ENHRY, CDR2 SYGVKD. V was cut by 5 bases and J by 1 base, with 11 bases left in between. This CDR3 has 14 residues. CDR3 coding DNA: TGTGCCATCAGTAGGACTGGAGGGAACACTGAAGCTTTCTTT. Amino acid sequence: CAISRTGGNTEAFF.

The gene calls are TRBV6-5 and TRBJ1-1; 8 bases match TRBD1. V was pared by 6 bases and J by 3 bases, with 6 bases of the junction left unmatched. Germline loops: CDR1 MNHEY, CDR2 SVGAGI. The CDR3 totals 14 residues. The CDR3 coding sequence is TGTGCCAGCAGACAGGGGGTGGGGGACACTGAAGCTTTCTTT. Translating gives CASRQGVGDTEAFF.

This clone was seen once. This sequence joins TRBV5-1 and TRBJ1-4, with 7 bases matching TRBD1. V lost 0 bases to trimming and J lost 4 bases; unmatched junction nucleotides: 6. Looked up from germline, CDR1 is SGHRS and CDR2 is YFSETQ. The CDR3 loop spans 16 amino acids. DNA of the CDR3: TGCGCCAGCAGCTTGGGGGGGACAGCAAGTAATGAAAAACTGTTTTTT. It yields the protein CASSLGGTASNEKLFF.

This clone came up a few times. This chain connects TRBV6-5 to TRBJ2-7; a weak D match, TRBD1 (6 bases). Trimming took off 3 bases at V and 0 bases at J, with 9 bases between the two ends. The length of the CDR3 is 14 residues. CDR1 and CDR2 (germline): MNHEY, SVGAGI. The CDR3 here is CASSYQGFSYEQYF. CDR3 nucleotide sequence: TGTGCCAGCAGTTATCAGGGGTTCTCCTACGAGCAGTACTTC.

V and J are TRBV7-3 and TRBJ1-1, with TRBD1 as a possible D gene (6 bases). Trimming took 2 bases from V and 9 from J, leaving 13 bases between them. The germline V gene encodes CDR1 SGHTA and CDR2 FQGTGA. CDR3 length: 13 amino acids. This chain's CDR3 is CASSLGGAGQAFF. As DNA, the CDR3 is TGTGCCAGCAGCTTAGGGGGGGCAGGTCAAGCTTTCTTT.

The sample holds a few counts of this clone. In the same sample, other DNA sequences code for this CDR3. This chain links TRBV4-1 with TRBJ1-1; 7 bases match TRBD1. Germline loops: CDR1 MGHRA, CDR2 YSYEKL. This CDR3 is 15 amino acids long. After removal of 1 base from V and 1 base from J, the junction contained 3 bases not matched to a gene. This CDR3 is CASSQVGTENTEAFF. For the CDR3, the DNA is TGCGCCAGCAGCCAAGTCGGGACAGAGAACACTGAAGCTTTCTTT.

This clone has more than one count but fewer than ten. The rearrangement joins TRBV5-4 to TRBJ1-2, with 7 bases that match TRBD1. The CDR3 is made up of 14 amino acids. The J segment lost 1 base and the V segment lost 2 bases, leaving 2 bases of the junction unmatched. In germline, CDR1 is SGHNT, CDR2 YYREEE (reference sequence). The CDR3 DNA sequence: TGTGCCAGCAGCTTTAACAGGGGTAACTATGGCTACACCTTC. This encodes CASSFNRGNYGYTF.

This CDR3 is CASSPWAVLGYTF. The CDR3 DNA reads TGTGCCAGCAGTCCCTGGGCAGTCCTCGGCTACACCTTC. The chain has TRBV6-5 and TRBJ1-2; D ambiguous. CDR1 is MNHEY, CDR2 SVGAGI, per germline. V was cut by 5 bases and J by 8 bases, with 15 bases left in between. The CDR3 has 13 amino acids.

The CDR3 sequence is CATLRTSDDDEQFF. In DNA form, the CDR3 reads TGCGCCACCCTCCGGACTAGCGACGACGATGAGCAGTTCTTC. The rearrangement joins TRBV5-1 to TRBJ2-1; 9 nucleotides align to TRBD2. CDR1 is SGHRS, CDR2 YFSETQ, per germline. The CDR3 extends over 14 amino acids. The trim removed 9 bases at V and 8 bases at J, leaving 12 bases unmatched.

This chain joins TRBV19 and TRBJ2-1; 11 bases align to TRBD2. CDR3 length: 16 amino acids. The germline CDR1 and CDR2 sequences are LNHDA and SQIVND (reference sequence). The V gene end was trimmed by 8 bases and the J gene end by 6 bases; junction bases not matched to a gene: 12. The CDR3 region is CASRSLAGGNVNEQFF. As DNA, the CDR3 is TGTGCCAGTCGTAGCCTAGCGGGAGGCAATGTCAATGAGCAGTTCTTC. Looking up the rest from reference TRBV19 and TRBJ2-1 gives the full variable domain: DGGITQSPKYLFRKEGQNVTLSCEQNLNHDAMYWYRQDPGQGLRLIYYSQIVNDFQKGDIAEGYSVSREKKESFPLTVTSAQKNPTAFYLCASRSLAGGNVNEQFFGPGTRLTVL.

The chain links TRBV10-3 to TRBJ2-7, with 12 positions matching TRBD2. The V gene's germline CDR1 is ENHRY and CDR2 SYGVKD. The junction had 8 bases not matched to a gene; V was cut back by 2 bases and J by 6 bases. This CDR3 region has 16 residues. CDR3 loop: CAISEPSSGRASEQYF. The CDR3 DNA reads TGTGCCATCAGTGAGCCCTCTAGCGGGAGGGCCTCCGAGCAGTACTTC.

The V gene is TRBV3-1 (or the pseudogene TRBV3-2), the J gene TRBJ2-3; D gene ambiguous. The V gene's germline CDR1 is LGHDT and CDR2 YNNKEL (reference sequence). V lost 5 bases to trimming and J lost 6 bases, with 6 bases between them. The CDR3 is 11 residues long. The CDR3 region has the DNA TGTGCCAGCAGCTCCCGGGATACGCAGTATTTT. It specifies CASSSRDTQYF.

The sample holds one count of this clone. V usage is TRBV18 and J usage is TRBJ1-4; tentative D call: TRBD1 (6 bases). Trimming left V 3 bases short and J 5 bases short, with 13 bases between. This CDR3 is built from 15 residues. Germline V CDR1 and CDR2: KGHSH, LQKENI. As DNA, the CDR3 is TGTGCCAGCTCACCTAAAACAGGGTGGAATGAAAAACTGTTTTTT. Translating it yields CASSPKTGWNEKLFF.

This chain connects TRBV19 to TRBJ2-4, with D maybe TRBD2 (5 bases). The germline V and J ends were trimmed by 5 bases and 0 bases, with 11 bases remaining between them. There are 15 residues in the CDR3. Looked up from germline, CDR1 is LNHDA and CDR2 is SQIVND (reference sequence). The CDR3 protein is CASSVNGLAKNIQYF. The CDR3 nucleotides read TGTGCCAGTAGTGTGAACGGACTAGCCAAAAACATTCAGTACTTC.

This clone was seen only once. The V call is TRBV30, the J call TRBJ2-7, with TRBD2 as a possible D gene (5 bases). V was trimmed by 3 bases and J by 2 bases, leaving 8 bases between them. This CDR3 contains 12 residues. The germline V gene has CDR1 GTSNPN and CDR2 SVGIG (reference sequence). CDR3 loop: CAWRGVTYEQYF. CDR3 DNA sequence: TGTGCCTGGAGGGGAGTGACCTACGAGCAGTACTTC.

This chain joins TRBV7-9 and TRBJ2-7; D call uncertain. Germline loops: CDR1 SEHNR, CDR2 FQNEAQ (reference sequence). This CDR3 has 14 residues. V lost 6 bases to trimming and J lost 2 bases, with 14 bases between them. CDR3 sequence reads: CASRDREPPYEQYF. In DNA form, the CDR3 reads TGTGCCAGCAGAGATCGCGAGCCCCCCTACGAGCAGTACTTC.

The J gene is TRBJ2-3, the V gene TRBV10-1; unclear D gene. The CDR3 length is 13 residues. Germline-derived CDR1 and CDR2 are WNHNN and SYGVQD (reference sequence). Trimming took off 2 bases at V and 2 bases at J, with 5 bases between the two ends. The CDR3 sequence: CASSESHTDTQYF. The CDR3 bases are TGCGCCAGCAGTGAGAGCCACACAGATACGCAGTATTTT.

CDR3: CASGPQGTEAFF. Here the CDR3 DNA reads TGTGCCAGCGGGCCACAGGGGACTGAAGCTTTCTTT. This sequence joins TRBV28 and TRBJ1-1; 7 bases match TRBD1. The ends lost 8 bases at V and 5 bases at J; junction bases unmatched: 5. Germline CDR1 is MDHEN and CDR2 is SYDVKM. This CDR3 is 12 amino acids long.

The V call is TRBV19, the J call TRBJ1-3; D uncertain. The CDR3 is 12 residues long. Germline CDR1 is LNHDA and CDR2 is SQIVND (reference sequence). Trimming took 7 bases from V and 0 from J, leaving 4 bases between them. CDR3 sequence reads: CASTSSGNTIYF. The CDR3 region has the DNA TGTGCCAGTACTTCCTCTGGAAACACCATATATTTT.

V usage is TRBV7-8 and J usage is TRBJ1-6; 7 nucleotides line up with TRBD1. The CDR3 has 16 residues. V lost 7 bases and J lost 7; bases outside the gene matches: 13. Germline V CDR1 and CDR2: SGHVS, FQNEAQ. The CDR3 protein is CASTSQGVSVNSPLHF. CDR3 DNA: TGTGCCAGCACCTCCCAGGGGGTTAGTGTCAATTCACCCCTCCACTTT.

The genes are TRBV19 and TRBJ2-5; 7 bases map to TRBD1. V shed 10 bases and J 5 bases; nucleotides not matched to a gene: 7. This CDR3 region has 12 residues. Germline V gene data show CDR1 as LNHDA and CDR2 as SQIVND (reference sequence). The DNA for the CDR3 is TGTGCCACCAGGGAACAGGGGGAGACCCAGTACTTC. This sequence encodes CATREQGETQYF.